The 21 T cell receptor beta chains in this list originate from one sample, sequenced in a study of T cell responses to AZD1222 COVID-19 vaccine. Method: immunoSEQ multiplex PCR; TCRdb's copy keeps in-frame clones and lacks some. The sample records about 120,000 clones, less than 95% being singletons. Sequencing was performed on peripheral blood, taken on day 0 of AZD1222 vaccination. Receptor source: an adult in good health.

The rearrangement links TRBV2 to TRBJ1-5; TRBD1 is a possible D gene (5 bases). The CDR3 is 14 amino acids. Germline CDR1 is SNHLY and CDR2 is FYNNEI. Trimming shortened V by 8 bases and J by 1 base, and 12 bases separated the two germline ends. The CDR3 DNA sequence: TGTGCCAGCTCTCGGGGGGTGAGCAATCAGCCCCAGCATTTT. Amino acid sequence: CASSRGVSNQPQHF.

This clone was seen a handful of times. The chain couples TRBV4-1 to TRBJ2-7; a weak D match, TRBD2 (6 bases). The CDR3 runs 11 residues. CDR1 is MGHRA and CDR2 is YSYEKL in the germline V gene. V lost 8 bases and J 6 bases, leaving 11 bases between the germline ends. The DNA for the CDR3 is TGCGCCAGCCGCGAGGGAGGCGAGCAGTACTTC. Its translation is CASREGGEQYF.

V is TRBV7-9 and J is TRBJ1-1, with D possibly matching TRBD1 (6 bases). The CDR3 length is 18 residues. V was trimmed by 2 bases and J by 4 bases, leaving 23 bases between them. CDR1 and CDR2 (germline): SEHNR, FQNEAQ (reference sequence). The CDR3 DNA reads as TGTGCCAGCAGCTTATGGGTAGGGGGGCAGTTAGGTCTCACTGAAGCTTTCTTT. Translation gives CASSLWVGGQLGLTEAFF.

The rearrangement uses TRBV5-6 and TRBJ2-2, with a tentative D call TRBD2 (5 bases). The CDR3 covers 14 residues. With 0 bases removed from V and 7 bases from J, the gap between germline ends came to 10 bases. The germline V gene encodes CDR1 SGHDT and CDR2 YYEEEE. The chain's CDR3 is CASSLVAGGGELFF. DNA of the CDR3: TGTGCCAGCAGCTTGGTGGCGGGCGGCGGGGAGCTGTTTTTT.

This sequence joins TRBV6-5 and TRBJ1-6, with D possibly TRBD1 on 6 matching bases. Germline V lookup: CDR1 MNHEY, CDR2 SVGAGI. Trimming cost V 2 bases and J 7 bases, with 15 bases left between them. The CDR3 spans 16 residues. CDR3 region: CASSYGGARSNSPLHF. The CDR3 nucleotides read TGTGCCAGCAGTTACGGGGGGGCGCGATCGAATTCACCCCTCCACTTT.

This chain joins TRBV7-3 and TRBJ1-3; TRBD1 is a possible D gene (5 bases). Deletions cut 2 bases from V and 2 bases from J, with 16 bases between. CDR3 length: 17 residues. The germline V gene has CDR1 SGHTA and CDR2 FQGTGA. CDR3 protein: CASSLFGRGDPGNTIYF. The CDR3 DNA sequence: TGTGCCAGCAGCTTATTCGGGCGTGGGGACCCTGGAAACACCATATATTTT.

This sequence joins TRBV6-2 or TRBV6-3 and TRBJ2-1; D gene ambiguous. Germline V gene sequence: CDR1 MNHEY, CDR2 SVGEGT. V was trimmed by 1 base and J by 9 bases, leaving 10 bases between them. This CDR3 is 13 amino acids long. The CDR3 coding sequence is TGTGCCAGCAGTTACTGGTCAAGAGGTGAGCAGTTCTTC. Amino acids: CASSYWSRGEQFF.

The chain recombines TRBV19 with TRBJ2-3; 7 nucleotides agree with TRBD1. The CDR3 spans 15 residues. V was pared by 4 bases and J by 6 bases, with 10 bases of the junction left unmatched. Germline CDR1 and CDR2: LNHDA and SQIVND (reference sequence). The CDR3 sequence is CASSRTGAREDTQYF. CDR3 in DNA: TGTGCCAGTAGTAGGACAGGAGCCAGGGAGGATACGCAGTATTTT.

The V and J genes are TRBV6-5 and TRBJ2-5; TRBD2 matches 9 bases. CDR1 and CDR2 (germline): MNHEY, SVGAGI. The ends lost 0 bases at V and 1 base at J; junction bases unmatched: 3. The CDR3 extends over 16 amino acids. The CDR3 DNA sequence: TGTGCCAGCAGTTACTCACAAGCGGGGGGCCAAGAGACCCAGTACTTC. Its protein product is CASSYSQAGGQETQYF.

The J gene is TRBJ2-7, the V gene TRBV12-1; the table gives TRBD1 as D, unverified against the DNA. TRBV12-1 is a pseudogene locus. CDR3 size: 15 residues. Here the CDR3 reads CASSLHRGPSYEQYF. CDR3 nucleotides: TGTGCCAGCAGCCTCCACAGGGGGCCCTCCTACGAGCAGTACTTC.

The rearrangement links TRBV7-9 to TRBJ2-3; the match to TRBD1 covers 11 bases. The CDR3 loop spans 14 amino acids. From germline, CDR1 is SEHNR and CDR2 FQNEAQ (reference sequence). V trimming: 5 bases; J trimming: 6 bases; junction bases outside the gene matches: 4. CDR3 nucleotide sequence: TGTGCCAGCAGCCGGACAGGGGGCCCCGATACGCAGTATTTT. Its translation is CASSRTGGPDTQYF.

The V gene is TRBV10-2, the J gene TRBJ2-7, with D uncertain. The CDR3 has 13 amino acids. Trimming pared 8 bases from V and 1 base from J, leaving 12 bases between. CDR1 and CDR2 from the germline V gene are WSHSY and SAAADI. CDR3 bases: TGCGCCAGCGGAAGTAGCCCGTCCTACGAGCAGTACTTC. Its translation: CASGSSPSYEQYF.

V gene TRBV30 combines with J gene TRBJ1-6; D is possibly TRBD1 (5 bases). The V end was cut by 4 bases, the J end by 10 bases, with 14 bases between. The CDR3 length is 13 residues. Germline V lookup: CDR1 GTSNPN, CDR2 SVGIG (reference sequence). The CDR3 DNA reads TGTGCCTGGAACACGGGCAGGGAATCACCCCTCCACTTT. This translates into CAWNTGRESPLHF.

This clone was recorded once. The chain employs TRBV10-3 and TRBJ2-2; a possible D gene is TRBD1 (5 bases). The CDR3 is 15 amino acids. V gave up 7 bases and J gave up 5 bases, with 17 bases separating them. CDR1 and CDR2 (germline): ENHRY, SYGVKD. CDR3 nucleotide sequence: TGTGCCATCACCCAAGACAGCCAAAGTACCGGGGAGCTGTTTTTT. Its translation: CAITQDSQSTGELFF.

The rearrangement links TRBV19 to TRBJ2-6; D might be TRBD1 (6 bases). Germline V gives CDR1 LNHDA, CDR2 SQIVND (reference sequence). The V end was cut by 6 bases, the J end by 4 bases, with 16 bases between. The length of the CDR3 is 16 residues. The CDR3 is CASSQEVGAGANVLTF. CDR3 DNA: TGTGCCAGTAGCCAAGAGGTGGGGGCCGGGGCCAACGTCCTGACTTTC.

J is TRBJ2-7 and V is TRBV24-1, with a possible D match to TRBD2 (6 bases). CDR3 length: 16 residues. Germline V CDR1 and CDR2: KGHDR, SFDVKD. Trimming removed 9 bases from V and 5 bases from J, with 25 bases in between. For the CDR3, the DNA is TGTGCCACCTATCCGGGACGGAGGGCATCGGTCCACGAGCAGTACTTC. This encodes CATYPGRRASVHEQYF.

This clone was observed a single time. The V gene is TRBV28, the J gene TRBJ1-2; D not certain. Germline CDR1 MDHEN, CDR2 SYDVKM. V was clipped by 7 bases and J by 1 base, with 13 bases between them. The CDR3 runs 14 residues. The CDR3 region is CASNQATHNYGYTF. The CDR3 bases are TGTGCCAGCAACCAGGCAACCCATAACTATGGCTACACCTTC.

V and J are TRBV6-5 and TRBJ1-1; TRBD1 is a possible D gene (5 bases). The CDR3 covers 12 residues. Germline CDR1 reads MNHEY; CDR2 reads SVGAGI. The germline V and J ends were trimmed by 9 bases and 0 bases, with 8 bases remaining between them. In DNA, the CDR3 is TGTGCCAGTGGACACTTGAACACTGAAGCTTTCTTT. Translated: CASGHLNTEAFF.

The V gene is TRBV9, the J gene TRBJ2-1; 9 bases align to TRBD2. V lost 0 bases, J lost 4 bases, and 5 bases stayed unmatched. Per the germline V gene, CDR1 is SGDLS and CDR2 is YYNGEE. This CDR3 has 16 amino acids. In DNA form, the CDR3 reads TGTGCCAGCAGCGTAGGTCTAGCGGGATCATACAATGAGCAGTTCTTC. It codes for CASSVGLAGSYNEQFF.

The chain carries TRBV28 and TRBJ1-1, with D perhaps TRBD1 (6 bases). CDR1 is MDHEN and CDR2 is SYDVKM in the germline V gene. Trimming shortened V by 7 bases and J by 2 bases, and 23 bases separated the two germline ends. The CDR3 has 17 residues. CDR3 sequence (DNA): TGTGCCAGCACCCCGGTCTCAGGGGCCGGCTATAACACTGAAGCTTTCTTT. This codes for CASTPVSGAGYNTEAFF.

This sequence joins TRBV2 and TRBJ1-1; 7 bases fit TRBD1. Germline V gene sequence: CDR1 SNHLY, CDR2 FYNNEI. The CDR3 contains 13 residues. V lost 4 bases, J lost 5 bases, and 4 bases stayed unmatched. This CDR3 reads CASSVTGVTEAFF. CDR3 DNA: TGTGCCAGCAGTGTAACAGGGGTTACTGAAGCTTTCTTT.